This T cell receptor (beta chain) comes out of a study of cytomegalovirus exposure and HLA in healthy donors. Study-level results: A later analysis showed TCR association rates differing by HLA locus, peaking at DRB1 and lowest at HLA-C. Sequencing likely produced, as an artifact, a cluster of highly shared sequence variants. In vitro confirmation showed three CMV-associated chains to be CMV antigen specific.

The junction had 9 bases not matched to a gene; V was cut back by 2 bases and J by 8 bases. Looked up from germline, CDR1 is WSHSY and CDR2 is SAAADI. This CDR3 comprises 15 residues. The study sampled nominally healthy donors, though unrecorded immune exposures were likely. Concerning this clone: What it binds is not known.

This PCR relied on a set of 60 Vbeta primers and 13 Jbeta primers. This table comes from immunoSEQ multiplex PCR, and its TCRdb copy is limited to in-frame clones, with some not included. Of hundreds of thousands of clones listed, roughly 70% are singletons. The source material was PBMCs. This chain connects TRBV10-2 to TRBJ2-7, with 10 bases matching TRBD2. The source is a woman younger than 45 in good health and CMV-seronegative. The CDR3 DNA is TGCGCCAGCAGTGAGACTAGCGGGGCGACAGCGAAGCAGTACTTC. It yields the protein CASSETSGATAKQYF.